The 12 T cell receptor beta chains below all came from one sample that was sequenced in a study of blood T cell repertoires in COVID-19. Repertoires were generated with immunoSEQ multiplex PCR, while TCRdb's copy carries only in-frame clones and drops some. The sample records under 200,000 clones, approximately 88% being singletons. Sequencing was carried out using PBMCs or T cells enriched from blood (not recorded which). The receptor source for this set is a woman aged 45-60 years who had recovered from COVID-19.

The rearrangement uses TRBV7-3 and TRBJ2-2, with 8 bases lining up with TRBD2. Germline V CDR1 and CDR2: SGHTA, FQGTGA. The ends lost 1 base at V and 2 bases at J; junction bases unmatched: 3. The length of the CDR3 is 16 residues. As DNA, the CDR3 is TGTGCCAGCAGCTTAAGAGCGGGGGTCAACACCGGGGAGCTGTTTTTT. Translation: CASSLRAGVNTGELFF.

The J gene is TRBJ2-7, the V gene TRBV15; TRBD1 matches 8 bases. Germline V gene lookup returns CDR1 LNHNV and CDR2 YYDKDF (reference sequence). This CDR3 comprises 15 residues. J was trimmed by 2 bases and V by 0 bases; bases with no gene match: 3. CDR3 region: CATSRDKDRAYEQYF. CDR3 nucleotides: TGTGCCACCAGCAGAGATAAGGACAGGGCCTACGAGCAGTACTTC.

The rearrangement joins TRBV7-9 to TRBJ1-4, with 8 bases aligning to TRBD1. Germline V lookup: CDR1 SEHNR, CDR2 FQNEAQ (reference sequence). The V and J ends lost 3 bases and 7 bases, in that order; junction bases with no gene match: 7. The CDR3 sequence is 15 residues long. CDR3 in DNA: TGTGCCAGCAGCTTGGTTACAGGGGGAAGTGAAAAACTGTTTTTT. Protein product: CASSLVTGGSEKLFF.

This chain connects TRBV4-3 to TRBJ2-3, with TRBD2 identical over 14 bases. This CDR3 region has 17 residues. CDR1 is LGHNA, CDR2 YSLEER, per germline. With 4 bases clipped from V and 2 bases from J, the junction kept 5 bases outside the gene matches. The CDR3 DNA reads as TGCGCCAGCAGCCGGACTAGCGGGGGGATAAACACAGATACGCAGTATTTT. Encoded protein: CASSRTSGGINTDTQYF.

The chain uses TRBV6-2 or TRBV6-3 and TRBJ2-1, with D possibly TRBD2 on 5 matching bases. Germline V gene lookup returns CDR1 MNHEY and CDR2 SVGEGT. CDR3 length: 16 residues. The V gene lost 5 bases and the J gene lost 0 bases, with 14 bases spanning the gap. CDR3 DNA sequence: TGTGCCAGCAGTGCCGAACTAGGGAGCTCCTACAATGAGCAGTTCTTC. Translation: CASSAELGSSYNEQFF.

In this sample, this clone turned up once. The chain joins TRBV10-3 to TRBJ2-1; 11 positions match TRBD2. The CDR3 consists of 13 residues. V shed 9 bases, J shed 6 bases, and the junction held 4 bases outside the gene matches. Germline V gives CDR1 ENHRY, CDR2 SYGVKD. CDR3 in amino acids: CAISGGASNEQFF. CDR3 coding DNA: TGTGCCATTAGCGGGGGGGCGAGCAATGAGCAGTTCTTC.

The J gene is TRBJ2-7, the V gene TRBV6-5, with 7 bases fitting TRBD2. Germline V gene data show CDR1 as MNHEY and CDR2 as SVGAGI. The V gene end was trimmed by 6 bases and the J gene end by 6 bases; junction bases not matched to a gene: 5. This CDR3 comprises 12 residues. CDR3: CASSPWGGEQYF. As DNA, the CDR3 is TGTGCCAGCAGCCCCTGGGGGGGCGAGCAGTACTTC.

V usage is TRBV23-1 and J usage is TRBJ1-2, with D possibly TRBD1 on 6 matching bases. TRBV23-1 is classed as an ORF, of uncertain function. V lost 3 bases, J lost 8 bases, and 16 bases lay in between. This CDR3 has 14 residues. DNA for the CDR3: TGCGCCAGCAGTCATTGTGACAGGTGGCAAGGCTACACCTTC. Protein sequence: CASSHCDRWQGYTF.

The chain is built from TRBV20-1 and TRBJ1-3, with no clear D. The ends were cut back, 1 base at V and 9 bases at J, with 7 bases in the middle. The CDR3 length is 11 residues. Germline CDR1 is DFQATT and CDR2 is SNEGSKA (reference sequence). The CDR3 loop reads CSARVRGTIYF. In DNA form, the CDR3 reads TGCAGTGCTAGAGTCCGGGGCACCATATATTTT.

V is TRBV5-4 and J is TRBJ2-3; TRBD2 aligns across 7 bases. The length of the CDR3 is 16 residues. Trimming removed 7 bases from V and 3 bases from J; junction bases left unmatched: 14. Germline lookup yields CDR1 SGHNT and CDR2 YYREEE (reference sequence). This chain's CDR3 is CASASGGTSGTDTQYF. The CDR3 nucleotides are TGTGCCAGCGCTAGCGGAGGGACCTCGGGGACAGATACGCAGTATTTT.

The chain carries TRBV11-2 and TRBJ2-7; possible D gene TRBD2, 5 bases. Trimming pared 2 bases from V and 3 bases from J, leaving 17 bases between. CDR1 is SGHAT, CDR2 FQNNGV, per germline. The CDR3 length is 16 residues. In nucleotides, the CDR3 is TGTGCCAGCAGCTTACAACGGCTAGCAGGAAGCTACGAGCAGTACTTC. Its translation: CASSLQRLAGSYEQYF.

The chain couples TRBV7-2 to TRBJ2-7, with TRBD2 matching over 8 bases. This CDR3 has 15 amino acids. CDR1 SGHTA and CDR2 FQGNSA come from the germline V gene. The V and J ends lost 4 bases and 1 base, in that order; junction bases with no gene match: 6. The CDR3 nucleotides are TGTGCCAGCAGCTCGCGGGGGGTTCCTTCCTACGAGCAGTACTTC. Its protein is CASSSRGVPSYEQYF.